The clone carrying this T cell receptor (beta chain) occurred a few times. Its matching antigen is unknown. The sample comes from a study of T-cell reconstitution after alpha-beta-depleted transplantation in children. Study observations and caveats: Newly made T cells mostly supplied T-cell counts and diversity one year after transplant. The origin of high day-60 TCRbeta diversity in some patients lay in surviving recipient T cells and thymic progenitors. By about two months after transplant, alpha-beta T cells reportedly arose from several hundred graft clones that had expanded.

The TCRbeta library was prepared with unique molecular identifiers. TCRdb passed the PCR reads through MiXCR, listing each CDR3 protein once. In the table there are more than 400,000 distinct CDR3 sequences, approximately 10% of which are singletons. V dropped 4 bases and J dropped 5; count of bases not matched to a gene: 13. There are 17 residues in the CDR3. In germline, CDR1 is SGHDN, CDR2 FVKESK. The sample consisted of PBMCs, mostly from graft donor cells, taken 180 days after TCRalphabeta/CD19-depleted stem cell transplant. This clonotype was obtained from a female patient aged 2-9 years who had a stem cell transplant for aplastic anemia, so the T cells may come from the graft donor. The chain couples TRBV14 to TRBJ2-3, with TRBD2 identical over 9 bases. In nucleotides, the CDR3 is TGTGCCAGCAGCCCCCGCCGTGGCGGGAGGGCCTTAGATACGCAGTATTTT. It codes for CASSPRRGGRALDTQYF.